This TCR beta chain was documented in a study of naive and memory T cell subsets (dated by TCRdb to between 2016 and 2019). With respect to the entire study: The figure summarizing the skin biopsy and whole blood samples listed about ten blood donors, 7 tuberculin skin test biopsies and 3 saline control biopsies. As previously described, skin biopsies were taken from tuberculin skin test sites or from saline-injected control sites and processed for RNA extraction. Usually PCR2 was run as a SYBR Green qPCR and stopped at a set threshold, although low-input samples could use end-point PCR (roughly 6 cycles) instead.

The treatment or condition label, read with the paper, signifies: skin biopsy from PPD injection site in Mantoux-positive individual. Before reverse transcription, total RNA that had not been cell sorted was treated with RQ1 DNase, with a target input of 1 to 1000 ng. The study reported a robust and sensitive protocol to amplify, sequence and analyze TCRs, based on 3' ligation of a UMI-containing oligonucleotide to TCR cDNA. In individuals with a positive Mantoux test, tuberculin skin test biopsies were taken from sites that had been injected with PPD. Skin biopsy and whole blood libraries were made to test pipeline robustness in samples where T cells form a minority population. The library was produced with UMI-ligation and nested PCR. TCR RNA was reverse transcribed with SuperScript IV using alpha and beta constant region primers for the blood and skin samples. The ligated cDNA was amplified in four rounds of PCR with nested alpha and beta constant region primers together with the SP2 primer. Using T4 RNA ligase 1, an oligonucleotide carrying both the Illumina SP2 primer and a UMI was ligated onto the 3' end of the cDNA. To prevent hairpin formation, the 12-nucleotide UMI was made up of two random hexamers with an eight-base spacer between them. TCR alpha and beta chain libraries were processed separately from the second PCR onward, with dual indexing for multiplexing. After pooling, the indexed libraries were analyzed by capillary electrophoresis and sequenced on either an Illumina MiSeq or NextSeq. PhiX DNA at about 5-7% was spiked into libraries to increase base diversity and improve cluster recognition. On the study's bioinformatics: UMIs were extracted from read 2 by Demultiplexor and combined with the TCR sequence from read 1, and reads were split according to sample indices. V and J genes and V-J junctions were identified by Decombinator, and each TCR was assigned a five-part identifier that included V and J deletions. UMIs were used by Collapsinator to correct sequencing errors and PCR amplification heterogeneity, so that a UMI-based abundance was obtained for each TCR. CDR3Translator turned identifiers into nucleotide sequence, translated the nucleotide sequence into amino acids, and pulled out CDR3 regions based on terminal motifs. After normalization to the amount of input RNA, error-corrected alpha and beta TCR counts from blood and skin were compared. The raw public reads went through TCRdb reprocessing: fastp at Q25, MiXCR clone calling, in-frame beta chains kept. Every distinct CDR3 protein forms one entry, paired with its most common genes and DNA. For this entry, the V and J calls and clone size follow TCRdb and not the study's own pipeline. The sample includes 18,000 or so distinct CDR3 sequences, with roughly 9% observed a single time. The leading ten clones occupy 6.8% of the sample.

General findings and caveats noted by the study authors: The larger number of TCRs at tuberculin skin test sites was interpreted as T cell infiltration of a delayed type IV hypersensitivity reaction. The potential sensitivity of the RNA-based method to TCR transcript changes with T cell activation and differentiation was acknowledged. The paper did not give details on skin biopsy collection and RNA processing but referred to earlier studies for those details. TCR sequences were reportedly recovered from both types of skin biopsy, with far more TCRs being found at tuberculin skin test sites.

CDR1 and CDR2 are read off the germline V gene (reference sequence) as LNHDA and SQIVND. The V end loses 1 base and the J end loses 6 bases, and a stretch of 8 bases separates them. The cysteine opens and the phenylalanine closes a CDR3 of 13 amino acids. The read is trimmed to its CDR3 DNA, 39 bases read in frame from base 1. With regard to this clonotype: It lacks a known antigen. No base quality information exists; no much larger clone differs at one position.

The sequence joins TRBV19 to TRBJ2-3; the D gene could be either TRBD1 or TRBD2, each agreeing at 5 bases. This TCR was sampled from an adult in good health. The sequenced sample was skin, obtained from a tuberculin skin test site. CDR3 protein: CASSIGGTDTQYF. The nucleotide sequence reads as follows: TGTGCCAGTAGTATAGGGGGGACGGATACGCAGTATTTT.